This T cell receptor (beta chain) was identified in a study of blood T cell repertoires in COVID-19 (dated by TCRdb to the early 2020s). With regard to the full study: The collaborator samples originated in the United States, Italy and Spain and spanned the acute and convalescent phases of COVID-19. The dataset comprised deeply sampled blood TCRbeta repertoires from subjects exposed to, actively infected with, or recovered from COVID-19. The samples were drawn from two sources: the first 160 participants of the ongoing ImmuneRACE study, and 1,200 or so subjects contributed by 6 global collaborators. The repertoires were released in a freely available public database meant as a resource for research on the immune response to SARS-CoV-2. The sample metadata nearly always contained a de-identified subject ID, COVID-19 status, age in years and sex. The material from the prospective study consisted of cDNA or gDNA derived from T cells, B-cell-depleted T cells, or PBMCs. Where available, HLA class I and class II types were taken from metadata supplied by the sample provider and were not determined by assay-based typing.

V and J are trimmed by 3 bases and 0 bases, and the gene matches miss 6 bases of the junction. The germline V gene specifies SGHRS as CDR1 and YFSETQ as CDR2. Measured from the cysteine to the phenylalanine, the CDR3 is 18 residues long. The kept DNA is CDR3 alone, 54 bases in frame from the first base. The full study reports these points: Clinical and demographic metadata were provided uncurated, with the amount varying by source and participant.

As for this clone: The antigen it binds to is not known. One base away there is no much larger clone; base qualities are not given.

TCRbeta CDR3 regions were amplified from genomic DNA using the immunoSEQ Assay, a bias-controlled multiplex PCR. On the authors' methods: The number of nucleated cells in each sample was estimated by amplification of reference gene primers within the assay. To quantify the absolute abundance of each unique TCRbeta CDR3 rearrangement, sequence reads were collapsed and filtered. For each sample, productive Simpson clonality was calculated as the square root of Simpson's diversity index across productive rearrangements. This immuneACCESS table, as held by TCRdb, lists in-frame sequences with V and J called but not all clones. Of the missing ones, under half trace to an unresolved V gene in checked studies; the others have no known cause. D and trimming come from the DNA, and the V and J calls and clone size come from that table. The sample data list some 97,000 clones, and just over 85% of these were observed just once. The ten largest account for roughly 4.7% of the sample.

Collaborating institutions collected whole blood in K2EDTA tubes following their own protocols. For TCRbeta analysis, collaborators shipped samples in one of three forms: frozen whole blood, isolated PBMCs, or DNA extracted from either of those sample types. The sequence joins TRBV5-1 to TRBJ2-1, and 13 bases in between align with TRBD2. The sequence came from a human donor in a cohort sampled during active COVID-19. Sequenced input: peripheral blood. In nucleotides, the sequence is TGCGCCAGCAGCTCCCGGACTAGCGGGAGTTTCTCCTACAATGAGCAGTTCTTC. It translates as CASSSRTSGSFSYNEQFF.